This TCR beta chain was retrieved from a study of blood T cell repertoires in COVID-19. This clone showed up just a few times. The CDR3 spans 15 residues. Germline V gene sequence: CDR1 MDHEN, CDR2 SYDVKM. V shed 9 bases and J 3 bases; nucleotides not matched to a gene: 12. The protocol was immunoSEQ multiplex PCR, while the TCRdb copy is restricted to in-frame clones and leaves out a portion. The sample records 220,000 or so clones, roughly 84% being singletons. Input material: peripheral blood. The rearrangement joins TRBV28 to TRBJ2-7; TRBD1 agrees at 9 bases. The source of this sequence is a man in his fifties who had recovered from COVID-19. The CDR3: CASRVAGTGLYEQYF. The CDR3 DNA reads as TGTGCCAGTAGGGTCGCGGGGACAGGGCTCTACGAGCAGTACTTC. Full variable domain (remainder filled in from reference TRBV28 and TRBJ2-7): DVKVTQSSRYLVKRTGEKVFLECVQDMDHENMFWYRQDPGLGLRLIYFSYDVKMKEKGDIPEGYSVSREKKERFSLILESASTNQTSMYLCASRVAGTGLYEQYFGPGTRLTVT.